The rows below give T cell receptor beta chains drawn from one sample of a study of blood T cell repertoires in COVID-19. Assay used: immunoSEQ multiplex PCR; TCRdb lists only in-frame clones, some missing. The sample yields over 100,000 clones, roughly 89% seen once. Sequencing used peripheral blood. Receptors originate from a human donor with acute or convalescent COVID-19. The donor label of this sample is uncertain. Each CDR3 is given with its conserved first and last residue. Fields, in order: clone size, V gene, D gene, J gene, CDR3 DNA, CDR3 protein. D genes are given only for firm matches. For some rows the clone size is stated as once, few or many, or as a class when expanded; others skip it.

clone_size: NA; v_call: TRBV27; d_call: TRBD1; j_call: TRBJ1-2; cdr3_nt: TGTGCCAGCAGACCGACAGGGGGAGGCGGCTACACCTTC; cdr3_aa: CASRPTGGGGYTF
clone_size: NA; v_call: TRBV2; d_call: TRBD2; j_call: TRBJ2-3; cdr3_nt: TGTGCCAGCAGTGATCAAGCGGGACCCTTAGATACGCAGTATTTT; cdr3_aa: CASSDQAGPLDTQYF
clone_size: once; v_call: TRBV7-6; d_call: TRBD2; j_call: TRBJ2-7; cdr3_nt: TGTGCCAGCAGCCCTTCGACTAGCGGATACTACGAGCAGTACTTC; cdr3_aa: CASSPSTSGYYEQYF
clone_size: few; v_call: TRBV7-9; d_call: TRBD1; j_call: TRBJ1-5; cdr3_nt: TGTGCCAGCAGCTTAGCAGGGGGCTGGCAGCCCCAGCATTTT; cdr3_aa: CASSLAGGWQPQHF
clone_size: NA; v_call: TRBV28; d_call: TRBD1; j_call: TRBJ2-1; cdr3_nt: TGTGCCAGCACCACAGGGGGCGATGAGCAGTTCTTC; cdr3_aa: CASTTGGDEQFF
clone_size: NA; v_call: TRBV10-3; d_call: NA; j_call: TRBJ1-1; cdr3_nt: TGTGCCATCAGAAGCGGATTGAACACTGAAGCTTTCTTT; cdr3_aa: CAIRSGLNTEAFF
clone_size: NA; v_call: TRBV4-1; d_call: TRBD2; j_call: TRBJ2-7; cdr3_nt: TGCGCCAGCAGCCCAAGGACTAGCGGGGCATACGAGCAGTACTTC; cdr3_aa: CASSPRTSGAYEQYF
clone_size: NA; v_call: TRBV7-2; d_call: TRBD1; j_call: TRBJ1-3; cdr3_nt: TGTGCCAGCAGCTTAGTGGGACAGGGGGTCTCTGGAAACACCATATATTTT; cdr3_aa: CASSLVGQGVSGNTIYF
clone_size: NA; v_call: TRBV2; d_call: NA; j_call: TRBJ1-4; cdr3_nt: TGTGCCAGCAGTGAAGACAGGAATAATGAAAAACTGTTTTTT; cdr3_aa: CASSEDRNNEKLFF
clone_size: NA; v_call: TRBV5-1; d_call: NA; j_call: TRBJ2-7; cdr3_nt: TGCGCCAGCAGCTTGGATAGGGGAACCCTTCTCTACGAGCAGTACTTC; cdr3_aa: CASSLDRGTLLYEQYF